What follows are 20 T cell receptor beta chains derived from one specimen sequenced in a study of T cell repertoires in cytomegalovirus infection. These TCRs are of unknown antigen specificity. TCRdb used MiXCR to reprocess the reads, holding one entry per CDR3 protein. The sample contains some 350,000 distinct CDR3 sequences, 25% to 35% of which appear only once. The material sequenced was cultured PBMCs, taken from culture after CMV antigen stimulation. The receptors here all came from a human donor in good health (CMV status not recorded). Some clones in this sample may be carry-over from other donors' samples.

The gene calls are TRBV29-1 and TRBJ2-7; TRBD1 agrees at 7 bases. The germline V gene encodes CDR1 SQVTM and CDR2 ANQGSEA. The CDR3 has 13 residues. The ends lost 1 base at V and 4 bases at J; junction bases unmatched: 4. DNA for the CDR3: TGCAGCGTTGAAGGAGAACAGGGGTACGAGCAGTACTTC. This encodes CSVEGEQGYEQYF.

This sequence joins TRBV20-1 and TRBJ1-5; D might be TRBD1 (6 bases). Germline V CDR1 and CDR2: DFQATT, SNEGSKA (reference sequence). CDR3 size: 13 residues. Deletions cut 5 bases from V and 3 bases from J, with 11 bases between. The CDR3 bases are TGCAGTGCTCTGACAGGACCCAATCAGCCCCAGCATTTT. This codes for CSALTGPNQPQHF.

This clonotype was observed a few times. The V call is TRBV5-1, the J call TRBJ1-2; 7 nucleotides align to TRBD1. The germline V gene encodes CDR1 SGHRS and CDR2 YFSETQ. Trimming removed 4 bases from V and 7 bases from J; junction bases left unmatched: 13. This CDR3 spans 15 amino acids. The CDR3 nucleotides read TGCGCCAGCAGCCCCCCTGGACAGGCTCTCGCTGGCTACACCTTC. Amino acid sequence: CASSPPGQALAGYTF.

This clonotype has a handful of counts. The chain combines TRBV28 with TRBJ1-2, with D possibly TRBD1 on 5 matching bases. The ends were cut back, 6 bases at V and 0 bases at J, with 11 bases in the middle. This CDR3 region has 14 residues. Germline V gives CDR1 MDHEN, CDR2 SYDVKM. The CDR3 spells CASRTGTSNYGYTF. Here the CDR3 DNA reads TGTGCCAGCAGGACCGGGACCTCTAACTATGGCTACACCTTC.

The chain recombines TRBV2 with TRBJ2-2; the D is unclear. The V gene's germline CDR1 is SNHLY and CDR2 FYNNEI. The CDR3 runs 14 residues. The ends were cut back, 4 bases at V and 4 bases at J, with 10 bases in the middle. CDR3 sequence: CASSAAASTGELFF. The CDR3 DNA reads as TGTGCCAGCAGTGCAGCAGCCTCCACCGGGGAGCTGTTTTTT.

This clonotype was detected many times. This sequence joins TRBV7-6 and TRBJ1-1, with a weak D call TRBD1 (6 bases). The CDR3 extends over 13 amino acids. In germline, CDR1 is SGHVS, CDR2 FNYEAQ. The ends were cut back, 5 bases at V and 9 bases at J, with 16 bases in the middle. Here the CDR3 DNA reads TGTGCCAGCAGCCCCGGTGGGGGGGCTAAAGCTTTCTTT. This gives the protein CASSPGGGAKAFF.

This chain uses TRBV18 with TRBJ1-6; no clear D. Germline CDR1 KGHSH, CDR2 LQKENI. V was pared by 1 base and J by 5 bases, with 9 bases between. This CDR3 is built from 15 residues. The CDR3 bases are TGTGCCAGCTCACCACGGGAGACTCATAATTCACCCCTCCACTTT. As protein: CASSPRETHNSPLHF.

This clonotype was found a few times. V gene TRBV19 combines with J gene TRBJ1-2; 8 bases are a match to TRBD1. CDR1 and CDR2 (germline): LNHDA, SQIVND (reference sequence). The CDR3 contains 15 residues. J was trimmed by 1 base and V by 5 bases; bases with no gene match: 6. Here the CDR3 reads CASSPDREFNYGYTF. The DNA of the CDR3 is TGTGCCAGTAGTCCGGACAGGGAGTTTAACTATGGCTACACCTTC.

The V call is TRBV7-9, the J call TRBJ1-2, with D possibly being TRBD1 (5 bases). Trimming pared 8 bases from V and 0 bases from J, leaving 10 bases between. This CDR3 contains 13 residues. Per germline, CDR1 SEHNR and CDR2 FQNEAQ (reference sequence). CDR3 in amino acids: CASRQSPNYGYTF. The CDR3 DNA reads as TGTGCCAGCCGACAGTCACCTAACTATGGCTACACCTTC.

The chain recombines TRBV10-3 with TRBJ1-1, with D unclear. CDR3 size: 12 residues. Deletions cut 3 bases from V and 5 bases from J, with 7 bases between. Germline loops: CDR1 ENHRY, CDR2 SYGVKD. The CDR3 protein is CAISDRETEAFF. CDR3 nucleotides: TGTGCCATCAGTGACCGAGAGACTGAAGCTTTCTTT.

This clonotype was detected only a few times. This chain uses TRBV13 with TRBJ2-3; TRBD2 is a possible D gene (5 bases). CDR1 PRHDT and CDR2 FYEKMQ come from the germline V gene (reference sequence). V lost 2 bases and J lost 3, with 15 bases in between. The CDR3 consists of 16 residues. The chain's CDR3 is CASSLPSSGFTDTQYF. The DNA for the CDR3 is TGTGCCAGCAGCTTACCATCCTCGGGGTTTACAGATACGCAGTATTTT.

This clonotype was observed a handful of times. V is TRBV6-5 and J is TRBJ1-1; D remains ambiguous. The CDR3 contains 16 residues. V lost 1 base, J lost 2 bases, and 14 bases lay in between. Germline CDR1 and CDR2: MNHEY and SVGAGI. CDR3 in DNA: TGTGCCAGCAGTTACTTAAGGTCAGGCACCAACACTGAAGCTTTCTTT. It is translated as CASSYLRSGTNTEAFF.

This clonotype was observed a handful of times. The genes are TRBV18 and TRBJ1-5, with D tentatively TRBD1 (6 bases). CDR3 length: 20 residues. V was cut by 3 bases and J by 6 bases, with 30 bases left in between. Germline V lookup: CDR1 KGHSH, CDR2 LQKENI. DNA for the CDR3: TGTGCCAGCTCACCTCCCCAGAATAGGGCCCGGGGCAGGGGTTTTCAGCCCCAGCATTTT. Translating it yields CASSPPQNRARGRGFQPQHF.

The V gene is TRBV6-5, the J gene TRBJ1-6; unclear D gene. The CDR3 covers 16 residues. Trimming left V 6 bases short and J 10 bases short, with 22 bases between. Germline CDR1 MNHEY, CDR2 SVGAGI. CDR3 in amino acids: CASSPAIQAGRSPLHF. The DNA for the CDR3 is TGTGCCAGCAGCCCCGCCATTCAGGCGGGGAGGTCACCCCTCCACTTT.

The chain joins TRBV5-6 to TRBJ1-2; TRBD1 matches at 7 bases. This CDR3 spans 14 amino acids. In germline, CDR1 is SGHDT, CDR2 YYEEEE. Trimming took 4 bases from V and 8 from J; bases not matched to a gene: 11. The CDR3 nucleotides are TGTGCCAGCAGCCTCGGACAGGCCTCGGGGGGCTACACCTTC. Its translation: CASSLGQASGGYTF.

This clonotype was detected only a few times. V usage is TRBV7-6 and J usage is TRBJ1-4; tentative D call: TRBD1 (6 bases). Per germline, CDR1 SGHVS and CDR2 FNYEAQ. V was cut by 2 bases and J by 0 bases, with 13 bases left in between. The CDR3 totals 17 residues. CDR3 nucleotide sequence: TGTGCCAGCAGCTTAAGTGCAGGGGTGACAACTAATGAAAAACTGTTTTTT. This codes for CASSLSAGVTTNEKLFF.

This clonotype was seen at least ten times. The chain carries TRBV6-1 and TRBJ1-6; no reliable D call. CDR3 length equals 12 residues. CDR1 is MNHNS, CDR2 SASEGT, per germline. V gave up 10 bases and J gave up 9 bases, with 13 bases separating them. DNA for the CDR3: TGTGCCACCTGGGGAGATCCTTCACCCCTCCACTTT. Residues: CATWGDPSPLHF.

The chain uses TRBV2 and TRBJ2-7; 7 positions agree with TRBD2. V lost 10 bases, J lost 5 bases, and 14 bases stayed unmatched. The CDR3 runs to 14 residues. Per the germline V gene, CDR1 is SNHLY and CDR2 is FYNNEI. In DNA, the CDR3 is TGTGCCACCCGAATAAGCGGGGCTCGGGACGAGCAGTACTTC. As protein: CATRISGARDEQYF.

In its sample, this clonotype was seen a few times. This chain uses TRBV12-5 with TRBJ1-1, with D uncertain. V was pared by 4 bases and J by 5 bases, with 11 bases between. Germline lookup yields CDR1 LGHNT and CDR2 FRNRAP. CDR3 length: 13 residues. The CDR3 sequence is CASGSTGITEAFF. The CDR3 DNA reads as TGTGCTAGTGGTTCGACTGGCATAACTGAAGCTTTCTTT.

The DNA of the CDR3 is TGTGCCAGCACCCGCCAGTCGACCCCCTACGAGCAGTACTTC. It translates to CASTRQSTPYEQYF. The chain links TRBV6-6 to TRBJ2-7, with D uncertain. This CDR3 spans 14 amino acids. With 7 bases removed from V and 2 bases from J, the gap between germline ends came to 15 bases. CDR1 is MNHNY and CDR2 is SVGAGI in the germline V gene (reference sequence).